This passage covers 25 T cell receptor beta chains from one sample sequenced in a study of T cells after posttransplantation cyclophosphamide. Libraries were prepared by immunoSEQ multiplex PCR; TCRdb keeps only in-frame clonotypes and omits some of them. Of around 30,000 clones listed, 86% are singletons. Sequencing used PBMCs. These receptors were taken from a man aged 45-65 years.

The gene calls are TRBV7-9 and TRBJ2-1, with a tentative D call TRBD2 (6 bases). Germline CDR1 is SEHNR and CDR2 is FQNEAQ (reference sequence). The V and J ends lost 1 base and 0 bases respectively, with 13 bases between them. CDR3 length: 17 amino acids. CDR3 bases: TGTGCCAGCAGCTTAGGTAGCGGCCCAAGCTCCTACAATGAGCAGTTCTTC. It is translated as CASSLGSGPSSYNEQFF.

The chain recombines TRBV4-3 with TRBJ1-1; TRBD1 matches at 7 bases. Germline trimming cut 1 base from V and 11 bases from J; bases unmatched to any gene: 13. The germline CDR1 and CDR2 sequences are LGHNA and YSLEER. This CDR3 is 15 amino acids long. CDR3 sequence (DNA): TGCGCCAGCAGCCAAGGTGGGACAGTACCAGGGGTGGCTTTCTTT. Its protein product is CASSQGGTVPGVAFF.

The chain combines TRBV5-1 with TRBJ2-5, with D unclear. The CDR3 is 14 amino acids. Looked up from germline, CDR1 is SGHRS and CDR2 is YFSETQ. With 0 bases removed from V and 7 bases from J, the gap between germline ends came to 13 bases. CDR3 in amino acids: CASSLETGWRTQYF. The CDR3 DNA reads as TGCGCCAGCAGCTTGGAGACCGGTTGGAGGACCCAGTACTTC.

The count of this clone is one. The chain recombines TRBV30 with TRBJ2-1, with 7 bases fitting TRBD1. The CDR3 runs to 12 residues. Germline V gene data show CDR1 as GTSNPN and CDR2 as SVGIG (reference sequence). Losses at the gene ends were 2 bases for V and 9 bases for J; bases not matched to a gene: 4. DNA of the CDR3: TGTGCCTGGAGTAATTGGGACAGTGAGCAGTTCTTC. Translating it yields CAWSNWDSEQFF.

The rearrangement joins TRBV18 to TRBJ2-7, with D perhaps matching TRBD2 (6 bases). CDR3 length: 16 residues. V was cut by 5 bases and J by 2 bases, with 19 bases left in between. CDR1 KGHSH and CDR2 LQKENI come from the germline V gene. In DNA form, the CDR3 reads TGTGCCAGCTCAACTCGACTAGGGACGGATACCTACGAGCAGTACTTC. Translation gives CASSTRLGTDTYEQYF.

This chain connects TRBV28 to TRBJ1-6; no firm D call. The CDR3 consists of 13 residues. Trimming stripped 7 bases from V and 8 bases from J, with 12 bases between. Per the germline V gene, CDR1 is MDHEN and CDR2 is SYDVKM. The CDR3 here is CASTWSLDSPLHF. DNA of the CDR3: TGTGCCAGCACCTGGTCCCTAGATTCACCCCTCCACTTT.

The CDR3, as DNA: TGTGCCAGCAGCTTCGACAGGGACAATTCACCCCTCCACTTT. Translated, it gives CASSFDRDNSPLHF. The rearrangement uses TRBV5-4 and TRBJ1-6; 7 bases are shared with TRBD1. Unmatched junction bases numbered 3, after V lost 2 bases and J lost 7 bases. The CDR3 runs 14 residues. The germline gives CDR1 SGHNT, CDR2 YYREEE (reference sequence).

V usage is TRBV19 and J usage is TRBJ1-1; 7 nucleotides align to TRBD1. V lost 6 bases, J lost 10 bases, and 8 bases stayed unmatched. The CDR3 totals 12 residues. From germline, CDR1 is LNHDA and CDR2 SQIVND (reference sequence). The chain's CDR3 is CASRAQGTGAFF. The CDR3, as DNA: TGTGCCAGTAGAGCACAGGGGACGGGAGCTTTCTTT.

The chain combines TRBV5-6 with TRBJ1-1, with unresolved D. The CDR3 runs 12 residues. The germline V and J ends were trimmed by 3 bases and 8 bases, with 11 bases remaining between them. CDR1 is SGHDT, CDR2 YYEEEE, per germline. CDR3: CASSSSSFEAFF. Written as DNA, the CDR3 is TGTGCCAGCAGCTCTAGCAGTTTCGAAGCTTTCTTT. The entire variable domain, with the rest obtained from reference TRBV5-6 and TRBJ1-1, is as follows: DAGVTQSPTHLIKTRGQQVTLRCSPKSGHDTVSWYQQALGQGPQFIFQYYEEEERQRGNFPDRFSGHQFPNYSSELNVNALLLGDSALYLCASSSSSFEAFFGQGTRLTVV.

The rearrangement uses TRBV7-9 and TRBJ2-7, with D maybe TRBD1 (6 bases). This CDR3 comprises 13 residues. Trimming left V 5 bases short and J 0 bases short, with 8 bases between. Germline V CDR1 and CDR2: SEHNR, FQNEAQ (reference sequence). CDR3: CASSRTDSYEQYF. The CDR3 DNA reads as TGTGCCAGCAGCCGGACAGACTCCTACGAGCAGTACTTC.

The chain uses TRBV4-2 and TRBJ1-4; D not certain. Per the germline V gene, CDR1 is LGHNA and CDR2 is YNFKEQ. The CDR3 sequence is 16 residues long. With 0 bases removed from V and 8 bases from J, the gap between germline ends came to 16 bases. CDR3 in amino acids: CASSQDGRASGEKLFF. Written as DNA, the CDR3 is TGTGCCAGCAGCCAAGACGGGCGGGCCAGCGGGGAAAAACTGTTTTTT.

This rearrangement joins TRBV29-1 to TRBJ2-1; 9 bases are a match to TRBD1. The V gene's germline CDR1 is SQVTM and CDR2 ANQGSEA. Trimming cost V 6 bases and J 6 bases; bases outside gene matches: 3. The CDR3 is 12 residues long. CDR3 amino acids: CSVDRGGNEQFF. The CDR3 nucleotides are TGCAGCGTCGACAGGGGGGGCAATGAGCAGTTCTTC.

The chain recombines TRBV10-3 with TRBJ2-6; tentative D call: TRBD1 (5 bases). Germline values: CDR1 ENHRY, CDR2 SYGVKD. The CDR3 contains 16 residues. Trimming took 0 bases from V and 4 from J, leaving 10 bases between them. In DNA form, the CDR3 reads TGTGCCATCAGTGAGTCCCAGGGATCCGGGGCCAACGTCCTGACTTTC. Protein: CAISESQGSGANVLTF.

The chain joins TRBV7-2 to TRBJ2-3, with D tentatively TRBD2 (5 bases). Trimming shortened V by 5 bases and J by 4 bases, and 16 bases separated the two germline ends. The germline V gene has CDR1 SGHTA and CDR2 FQGNSA. This CDR3 has 15 amino acids. In DNA form, the CDR3 reads TGTGCCAGCAGCCAGGCAGTTAGCGTTCCAGATACGCAGTATTTT. Its protein product is CASSQAVSVPDTQYF.

Only one count was recorded for this clone. The rearrangement uses TRBV19 and TRBJ1-6; D uncertain. Per the germline V gene, CDR1 is LNHDA and CDR2 is SQIVND (reference sequence). Trimming cost V 7 bases and J 6 bases, with 16 bases left between them. This CDR3 is built from 15 residues. CDR3 sequence: CASTTYGHLNSPLHF. DNA for the CDR3: TGTGCCAGTACGACATATGGGCACCTTAATTCACCCCTCCACTTT.

This chain uses TRBV5-1 with TRBJ2-6; D unclear. Trimming took 0 bases from V and 4 from J, leaving 8 bases between them. Germline CDR1 is SGHRS and CDR2 is YFSETQ. The CDR3 loop spans 15 amino acids. CDR3 sequence reads: CASSLGAGGANVLTF. DNA for the CDR3: TGCGCCAGCAGCTTGGGGGCAGGCGGGGCCAACGTCCTGACTTTC.

In this sample, this clone turned up once. The rearrangement uses TRBV10-3 and TRBJ1-2; D uncertain. V shed 2 bases and J shed 2 bases, with 6 bases lying between them. Germline loops: CDR1 ENHRY, CDR2 SYGVKD. The CDR3 runs to 13 residues. CDR3 DNA sequence: TGTGCCATCAGTGAGAGGGAGAACTATGGCTACACCTTC. Residues: CAISERENYGYTF.

This clone was counted between two and nine times. The chain links TRBV6-5 to TRBJ2-1; D possibly corresponds to TRBD1 (6 bases). V was cut by 0 bases and J by 13 bases, with 10 bases left in between. There are 12 residues in the CDR3. CDR1 and CDR2 (germline): MNHEY, SVGAGI. CDR3 sequence (DNA): TGTGCCAGCAGTTACTCGACAGGACATCAGTTCTTC. It translates to CASSYSTGHQFF.

V and J are TRBV11-3 and TRBJ1-3, with D tentatively TRBD1 (5 bases). Germline V gene lookup returns CDR1 SGHNT and CDR2 YENEEA. Deletions cut 5 bases from V and 0 bases from J, with 14 bases between. The CDR3 has 16 residues. CDR3 sequence reads: CASSTRGGVSGNTIYF. CDR3 DNA sequence: TGTGCCAGCAGCACAAGAGGAGGGGTCTCTGGAAACACCATATATTTT. Full variable domain (remainder filled in from reference TRBV11-3 and TRBJ1-3): EAGVVQSPRYKIIEKKQPVAFWCNPISGHNTLYWYLQNLGQGPELLIRYENEEAVDDSQLPKDRFSAERLKGVDSTLKIQPAELGDSAVYLCASSTRGGVSGNTIYFGEGSWLTVV.

CDR3 residues: CASTPREGQGLYEQYF. The CDR3 coding sequence is TGCGCCAGCACCCCTCGAGAAGGACAGGGGTTATACGAGCAGTACTTC. The chain carries TRBV5-1 and TRBJ2-7; TRBD1 matches at 9 bases. V lost 6 bases, J lost 4 bases, and 14 bases stayed unmatched. The CDR3 covers 16 residues. Germline V gene lookup returns CDR1 SGHRS and CDR2 YFSETQ.

This clone was seen more than once but under ten times. The chain has TRBV7-3 and TRBJ2-2; D possibly corresponds to TRBD2 (5 bases). The germline V gene encodes CDR1 SGHTA and CDR2 FQGTGA. This CDR3 is built from 16 residues. V lost 4 bases and J 5 bases, leaving 17 bases between the germline ends. CDR3 nucleotide sequence: TGTGCCAGCAGCTCACACAGTATCTCGGGGACCGGGGAGCTGTTTTTT. Translation gives CASSSHSISGTGELFF.

This sequence joins TRBV28 and TRBJ1-6, with a tentative D call TRBD1 (5 bases). V gave up 3 bases and J gave up 5 bases, with 8 bases separating them. Looked up from germline, CDR1 is MDHEN and CDR2 is SYDVKM. The CDR3 contains 14 residues. CDR3 nucleotide sequence: TGTGCCAGCAGTTTCGGGGGAGATAATTCACCCCTCCACTTT. As protein: CASSFGGDNSPLHF.

J is TRBJ2-1 and V is TRBV15; 7 bases line up with TRBD2. Unmatched junction bases numbered 10, after V lost 5 bases and J lost 9 bases. The CDR3 length is 14 residues. Germline V gives CDR1 LNHNV, CDR2 YYDKDF (reference sequence). The CDR3 loop reads CATSYPGGFGEQFF. DNA of the CDR3: TGTGCCACCAGCTACCCCGGGGGGTTCGGTGAGCAGTTCTTC.

The chain recombines TRBV19 with TRBJ1-3; tentatively, D is TRBD1 (6 bases). Trimming left V 9 bases short and J 0 bases short, with 15 bases between. CDR1 and CDR2 from the germline V gene are LNHDA and SQIVND (reference sequence). This CDR3 has 15 amino acids. CDR3 sequence: CASLRDISSGNTIYF. CDR3 nucleotide sequence: TGTGCCAGCCTCCGGGACATTAGCTCTGGAAACACCATATATTTT.

This sequence joins TRBV7-6 and TRBJ2-7; 10 positions agree with TRBD2. The CDR3 is made up of 16 amino acids. Trimming at V came to 1 base and at J to 3 bases, leaving 6 bases not matched to a gene. The V gene's germline CDR1 is SGHVS and CDR2 FNYEAQ. The DNA of the CDR3 is TGTGCCAGCAGCTTAGGTCCTAGCGGGGGCGGCTACGAGCAGTACTTC. It translates to CASSLGPSGGGYEQYF.